What follows are 11 T cell receptor beta chains derived from one specimen sequenced in a study of control samples from healthy donors and cancer patients. Profiled with immunoSEQ multiplex PCR; TCRdb holds only in-frame clones, not every one. The table has 100,000 to 150,000 clones, approximately 90% seen once. The specimen was blood. These receptors all come from a man aged 45 to 65 in good health.

The rearrangement uses TRBV28 and TRBJ2-2, with D perhaps TRBD1 (6 bases). Germline V lookup: CDR1 MDHEN, CDR2 SYDVKM. V was shortened by 4 bases and J by 1 base, with 7 bases between the two germline ends. The CDR3 extends over 14 amino acids. The CDR3 is CASSWGQNTGELFF. The CDR3 nucleotides read TGTGCCAGCAGTTGGGGACAGAACACCGGGGAGCTGTTTTTT.

The chain is built from TRBV5-1 and TRBJ1-3; D is perhaps TRBD1 (5 bases). CDR3 length: 14 residues. V was trimmed by 2 bases and J by 1 base, leaving 7 bases between them. Germline loops: CDR1 SGHRS, CDR2 YFSETQ. DNA for the CDR3: TGCGCCAGCAGCTTCGGGACGTCTGGAAACACCATATATTTT. It translates to CASSFGTSGNTIYF.

The chain links TRBV4-1 to TRBJ1-1; D not certain. Germline CDR1 and CDR2: MGHRA and YSYEKL. The CDR3 consists of 16 residues. V was trimmed by 0 bases and J by 4 bases, leaving 15 bases between them. CDR3 protein: CASSQESASSATEAFF. CDR3 coding DNA: TGCGCCAGCAGCCAAGAAAGTGCCTCCTCGGCCACTGAAGCTTTCTTT.

J is TRBJ1-1 and V is TRBV11-2, with D unclear. Germline V gene sequence: CDR1 SGHAT, CDR2 FQNNGV. There are 16 residues in the CDR3. V was shortened by 1 base and J by 5 bases, with 17 bases between the two germline ends. The DNA of the CDR3 is TGTGCCAGCAGCTTAGCGGGCAGACGAGAGAGTACTGAAGCTTTCTTT. This translates into CASSLAGRRESTEAFF.

The chain combines TRBV7-3 with TRBJ2-1; D gene uncertain. Germline-derived CDR1 and CDR2 are SGHTA and FQGTGA. V lost 1 base and J 3 bases, leaving 7 bases between the germline ends. The CDR3 spans 14 residues. CDR3 nucleotides: TGTGCCAGCAGCTTAAGCGGCGGCTACAATGAGCAGTTCTTC. Its protein product is CASSLSGGYNEQFF.

The V call is TRBV5-8, the J call TRBJ2-5, with D uncertain. The CDR3 sequence is 13 residues long. Trimming took 0 bases from V and 7 from J, leaving 10 bases between them. In germline, CDR1 is SGHTS, CDR2 YDEGEE. The CDR3 region has the DNA TGTGCCAGCAGCTTGGAGACACGTGGGACCCAGTACTTC. Translated: CASSLETRGTQYF.

This chain links TRBV28 with TRBJ1-1; the D gene is possibly TRBD1 (5 bases). CDR3 length: 14 residues. Per germline, CDR1 MDHEN and CDR2 SYDVKM. The V end lost 8 bases, the J end lost 5 bases, and 18 bases lay between the germline ends. CDR3 coding DNA: TGTGCCAGCGGGTTGGTGGGGGGTTATACTGAAGCTTTCTTT. It codes for CASGLVGGYTEAFF.

The chain is built from TRBV30 and TRBJ2-1; D gene unclear. The CDR3 contains 16 residues. Trimming pared 5 bases from V and 2 bases from J, leaving 19 bases between. Germline CDR1 and CDR2: GTSNPN and SVGIG (reference sequence). CDR3 in amino acids: CAWGKLHVSPYNEQFF. CDR3 in DNA: TGTGCCTGGGGGAAACTTCACGTGAGCCCCTACAATGAGCAGTTCTTC.

The chain employs TRBV6-6 and TRBJ2-7, with no clear D. V lost 5 bases, J lost 2 bases, and 13 bases lay in between. Germline CDR1 MNHNY, CDR2 SVGAGI (reference sequence). The CDR3 runs 14 residues. The CDR3 region has the DNA TGTGCCAGCAGTCACCGTCTCGCCCCCTACGAGCAGTACTTC. Encoded protein: CASSHRLAPYEQYF.

The CDR3 is CASSKGTGGAGTGELFF. CDR3 in DNA: TGTGCCAGTAGTAAAGGGACAGGGGGCGCCGGCACCGGGGAGCTGTTTTTT. The chain carries TRBV19 and TRBJ2-2, with 12 bases fitting TRBD1. Germline V gene lookup returns CDR1 LNHDA and CDR2 SQIVND (reference sequence). J was trimmed by 4 bases and V by 4 bases; bases with no gene match: 7. The CDR3 covers 17 residues.

This chain uses TRBV11-2 with TRBJ2-3; the match to TRBD2 covers 16 bases. The V segment lost 5 bases and the J segment 5 bases; nucleotides outside the gene matches: 4. The CDR3 has 16 residues. The germline V gene encodes CDR1 SGHAT and CDR2 FQNNGV. CDR3 bases: TGTGCCAGCAGCGGGACTAGCGGGGGGGCAATAGATACGCAGTATTTT. This gives the protein CASSGTSGGAIDTQYF.